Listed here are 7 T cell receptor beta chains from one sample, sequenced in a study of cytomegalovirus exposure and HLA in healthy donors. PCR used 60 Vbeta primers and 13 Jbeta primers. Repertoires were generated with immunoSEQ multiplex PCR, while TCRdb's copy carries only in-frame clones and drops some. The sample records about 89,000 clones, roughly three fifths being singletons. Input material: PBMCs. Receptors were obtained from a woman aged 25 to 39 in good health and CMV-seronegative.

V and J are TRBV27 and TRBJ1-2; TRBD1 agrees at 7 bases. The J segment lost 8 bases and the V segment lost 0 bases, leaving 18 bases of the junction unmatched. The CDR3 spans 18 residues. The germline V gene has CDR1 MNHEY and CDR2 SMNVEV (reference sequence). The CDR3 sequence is CASSLSLVPGQSIGGYTF. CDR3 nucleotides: TGTGCCAGCAGTTTATCCCTCGTGCCGGGACAGTCAATAGGAGGCTACACCTTC.

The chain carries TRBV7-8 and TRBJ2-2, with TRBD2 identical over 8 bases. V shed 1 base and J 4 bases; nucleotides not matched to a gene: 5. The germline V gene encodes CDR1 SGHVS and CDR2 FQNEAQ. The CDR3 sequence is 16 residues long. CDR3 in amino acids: CASSLGRLAITGELFF. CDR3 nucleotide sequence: TGTGCCAGCAGCTTAGGGAGACTAGCGATCACCGGGGAGCTGTTTTTT.

In DNA, the CDR3 is TGTGCCAGCAGGCGGGCTGCCCGGGGGGCGAACACTGAAGCTTTCTTT. The encoded protein is CASRRAARGANTEAFF. The chain joins TRBV5-4 to TRBJ1-1; a possible D gene is TRBD1 (6 bases). V was pared by 5 bases and J by 1 base, with 18 bases between. The CDR3 length is 16 residues. Germline assignment: CDR1 SGHNT and CDR2 YYREEE (reference sequence). Drawing the rest from reference TRBV5-4 and TRBJ1-1, the complete variable domain is ETGVTQSPTHLIKTRGQQVTLRCSSQSGHNTVSWYQQALGQGPQFIFQYYREEENGRGNFPPRFSGLQFPNYSSELNVNALELDDSALYLCASRRAARGANTEAFFGQGTRLTVV.

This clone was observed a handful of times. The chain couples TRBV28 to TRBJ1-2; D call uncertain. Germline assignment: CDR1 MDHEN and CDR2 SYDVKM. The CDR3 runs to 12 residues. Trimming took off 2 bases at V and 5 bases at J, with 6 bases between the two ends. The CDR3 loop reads CASSLAGYGYTF. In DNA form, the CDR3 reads TGTGCCAGCAGTTTAGCCGGGTATGGCTACACCTTC.

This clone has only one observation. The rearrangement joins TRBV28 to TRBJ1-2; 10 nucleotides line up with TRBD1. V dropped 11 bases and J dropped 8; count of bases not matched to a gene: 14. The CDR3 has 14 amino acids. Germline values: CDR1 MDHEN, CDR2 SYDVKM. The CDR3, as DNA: TGTGCCGCAGCGGGACAGGGGAGCCCCTTGGGCTACACCTTC. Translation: CAAAGQGSPLGYTF.

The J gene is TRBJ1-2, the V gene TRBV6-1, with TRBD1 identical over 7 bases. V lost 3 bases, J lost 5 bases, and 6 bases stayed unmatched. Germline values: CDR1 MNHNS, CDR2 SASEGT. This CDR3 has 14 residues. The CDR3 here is CASSDLGQAYGYTF. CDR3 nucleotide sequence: TGTGCCAGCAGTGACCTCGGACAGGCTTATGGCTACACCTTC.

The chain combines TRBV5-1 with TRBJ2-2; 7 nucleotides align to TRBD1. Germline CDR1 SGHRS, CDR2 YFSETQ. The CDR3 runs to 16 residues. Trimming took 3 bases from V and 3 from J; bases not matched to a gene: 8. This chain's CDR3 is CASSSGQAYDTGELFF. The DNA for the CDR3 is TGCGCCAGCAGCTCAGGACAGGCGTATGACACCGGGGAGCTGTTTTTT.